The T cell receptor (beta chain) under discussion was sequenced for a study of blood T cell repertoires in COVID-19. About the study: The origin of the acute and convalescent COVID-19 samples was the United States, Italy and Spain. Sources were T cells, B-cell-depleted T cells, or PBMCs; the material itself was cDNA or gDNA.

Original handling: Reference gene primer amplification gave nucleated cell count estimates. TCRdb keeps only in-frame clones here, not all; method: immunoSEQ multiplex PCR. Clone size and V and J calls were adopted from that table, with D and trimming inferred from the DNA. The data hold fewer than 300,000 clones, with more than 75% observed a single time. This clone was recorded a few times. The germline gives CDR1 SGHTA, CDR2 FQGTGA. The CDR3 is made up of 16 amino acids. The trim removed 2 bases at V and 0 bases at J, leaving 2 bases unmatched. Sequenced input: peripheral blood. The genes are TRBV7-3 and TRBJ2-2; 8 bases agree with TRBD2. This TCR was recovered from a woman between 50 and 59 years old with acute or convalescent COVID-19. The CDR3 loop reads CASSLHSGANTGELFF. CDR3 coding DNA: TGTGCCAGCAGCTTACATAGCGGGGCGAACACCGGGGAGCTGTTTTTT.